Listed here are 13 T cell receptor beta chains from one sample, sequenced in a study of Graves' ophthalmopathy and Graves' hyperthyroidism. As the template, RNA transcripts were used to amplify TCR beta CDR3 regions. The authors performed first-round RT-PCR with HTBI primers and then a second-round multiplex PCR. TCRdb re-analysed the multiplex PCR reads in MiXCR, keeping a single row per CDR3 protein. The sample lists some 200,000 distinct CDR3 sequences, under 30% occurring once. The sample taken for sequencing was peripheral blood. The source is a man aged 45 to 65 with Graves' ophthalmopathy.

This clonotype was observed at least ten times. CDR3 DNA sequence: TGTGCCAGCTCACCGCCGGAGGGGCAGGCCAAAAACATTCAGTACTTC. The encoded protein is CASSPPEGQAKNIQYF. This chain links TRBV18 with TRBJ2-4, with D maybe TRBD2 (6 bases). This CDR3 contains 16 residues. Germline V gene data show CDR1 as KGHSH and CDR2 as LQKENI. Between the trimmed V and J ends, which lost 3 bases and 1 base, there was a span of 13 bases.

This clonotype has a count of ten or more. For the CDR3, the DNA is TGTGCCAGCAGCGTCCGACTAGCGGGCTCCTACGAGCAGTACTTC. It is translated as CASSVRLAGSYEQYF. The chain couples TRBV7-8 to TRBJ2-7, with TRBD2 matching 10 bases. The CDR3 is 15 residues long. Germline values: CDR1 SGHVS, CDR2 FQNEAQ. Losses at the gene ends were 5 bases for V and 0 bases for J; bases not matched to a gene: 4.

The table lists this clonotype with many counts. The CDR3 spells CASSAPGQGSLGYTF. DNA of the CDR3: TGTGCCAGCAGCGCGCCGGGACAGGGATCCCTTGGCTACACCTTC. The chain combines TRBV7-9 with TRBJ1-2; 9 bases map to TRBD1. The CDR3 loop spans 15 amino acids. The ends lost 5 bases at V and 7 bases at J; junction bases unmatched: 11. Germline-derived CDR1 and CDR2 are SEHNR and FQNEAQ (reference sequence).

The table lists this clonotype with many counts. V is TRBV7-2 and J is TRBJ2-2; 10 positions agree with TRBD2. The CDR3 is 16 amino acids. The ends lost 5 bases at V and 6 bases at J; junction bases unmatched: 9. Looked up from germline, CDR1 is SGHTA and CDR2 is FQGNSA. As DNA, the CDR3 is TGTGCCAGCAGCCCTTCTAGCGGGAGCGGTTCCGGGGAGCTGTTTTTT. It yields the protein CASSPSSGSGSGELFF.

This clonotype was observed many times. The chain links TRBV28 to TRBJ2-7; unclear D gene. V was pared by 6 bases and J by 2 bases, with 11 bases between. The CDR3 has 13 amino acids. Germline lookup yields CDR1 MDHEN and CDR2 SYDVKM. The CDR3 DNA sequence: TGTGCCAGCAGCGGTACACGTACCTACGAGCAGTACTTC. Protein: CASSGTRTYEQYF.

At least ten counts were recorded for this clonotype. V and J are TRBV24-1 and TRBJ2-2; D remains unclear. V was clipped by 1 base and J by 6 bases, with 8 bases between them. The CDR3 covers 14 residues. Germline V gives CDR1 KGHDR, CDR2 SFDVKD. CDR3 sequence: CATSDLKGSGELFF. The CDR3 DNA sequence: TGTGCCACCAGTGATTTAAAAGGGTCCGGGGAGCTGTTTTTT.

The genes are TRBV27 and TRBJ1-2; 7 bases agree with TRBD1. The germline V gene encodes CDR1 MNHEY and CDR2 SMNVEV (reference sequence). This CDR3 has 14 amino acids. The J segment lost 7 bases and the V segment lost 6 bases, leaving 11 bases of the junction unmatched. CDR3 DNA: TGTGCCAGCAGAAAAGGGGACAGACCTTTTGGCTACACCTTC. As protein: CASRKGDRPFGYTF.

This clonotype was found many times. The V gene is TRBV2, the J gene TRBJ2-7; D remains ambiguous. CDR1 is SNHLY, CDR2 FYNNEI, per germline. This CDR3 region has 15 residues. V was clipped by 2 bases and J by 1 base, with 12 bases between them. CDR3 sequence: CASSESGLLSYEQYF. The DNA for the CDR3 is TGTGCCAGCAGTGAATCGGGCCTACTATCCTACGAGCAGTACTTC.

This clonotype was counted ten times or more. This chain uses TRBV12-3 or TRBV12-4 with TRBJ1-4, with 8 bases identical to TRBD1. V trimming: 3 bases; J trimming: 4 bases; junction bases outside the gene matches: 7. The CDR3 has 16 residues. The CDR3 region has the DNA TGTGCCAGCAGTTTTCGCAGGGGGCGTGTTAATGAAAAACTGTTTTTT. Protein sequence: CASSFRRGRVNEKLFF.

This clonotype occurred many times. The rearrangement joins TRBV6-2 or TRBV6-3 to TRBJ1-5, with no clear D. The CDR3 covers 14 residues. Germline CDR1 reads MNHEY; CDR2 reads SVGEGT. The V end lost 2 bases, the J end lost 3 bases, and 8 bases lay between the germline ends. The chain's CDR3 is CASSYEVFNQPQHF. CDR3 in DNA: TGTGCCAGCAGTTACGAGGTGTTCAATCAGCCCCAGCATTTT.

In this sample, this clonotype turned up many times. This sequence joins TRBV6-5 and TRBJ2-6, with no clear D. The CDR3 loop spans 15 amino acids. Germline CDR1 MNHEY, CDR2 SVGAGI. V gave up 5 bases and J gave up 0 bases, with 8 bases separating them. The CDR3 DNA reads TGTGCCAGCAGTCGAGTCTCCTCTGGGGCCAACGTCCTGACTTTC. Amino acids: CASSRVSSGANVLTF.

This clonotype was detected ten times or more. The V gene is TRBV12-3 or TRBV12-4, the J gene TRBJ2-2; D is possibly TRBD1 (6 bases). This CDR3 has 14 residues. V was shortened by 10 bases and J by 3 bases, with 15 bases between the two germline ends. The CDR3 sequence is CATLQGLYTGELFF. The CDR3 DNA follows: TGTGCCACCTTGCAGGGGCTGTACACCGGGGAGCTGTTTTTT.

This clonotype has ten or more counts. The CDR3 loop is CSASGVAGGPEQYF. The CDR3 bases are TGCAGTGCTAGTGGGGTAGCGGGAGGGCCCGAGCAGTACTTC. The genes are TRBV20-1 and TRBJ2-7; 11 bases match TRBD2. CDR1 DFQATT and CDR2 SNEGSKA come from the germline V gene (reference sequence). This CDR3 spans 14 amino acids. V dropped 3 bases and J dropped 6; count of bases not matched to a gene: 7.